A single T cell receptor (beta chain) is shown here with its context. Its antigen remains unidentified. With 3 bases clipped from V and 4 bases from J, the junction kept 5 bases outside the gene matches. Germline V lookup: CDR1 WSHSY, CDR2 SAAADI. This CDR3 has 15 amino acids. These data come from a study of cytomegalovirus exposure and HLA in healthy donors. General study points: In a later analysis, donors in an Asian-associated ancestry cluster reportedly had fewer N-insertions in productive TCRs than the cohort mean. Follow-up analysis later connected one missense variant in DCLRE1C with trimming of TCR beta V- and J-genes. A later analysis associated under 20,000 TCR beta sequences with HLA alleles at a 0.05 false discovery rate.

PCR primers comprised 60 Vbeta and 13 Jbeta primers. The table came from immunoSEQ multiplex PCR; TCRdb's copy has only in-frame clones and leaves some out. Its listing shows about 200,000 clones. The TCR was taken from a girl aged 2 to 10 in good health and CMV-seropositive. V usage is TRBV10-2 and J usage is TRBJ2-7, with 11 bases lining up with TRBD2. Sequenced material: PBMCs. The CDR3 DNA reads as TGCGCCAGCAGTGATCCGGGACTAGCGGTATACGAGCAGTACTTC. Translating gives CASSDPGLAVYEQYF.